This T cell receptor (beta chain) came from a study of Ad26.COV2.S vaccination and SARS-CoV-2 variants. On this clone itself: Its specificity is not known.

Stated treatment: about 20 received Ad26.COV2.S at low or high dose, single or two shots; several received placebo; per-sample allocation not given. Sampling was performed 63 days after the first vaccine or placebo injection. Study-level results: Compared with placebo recipients, vaccine recipients had higher spike-specific TCR breadth.

Generated by immunoSEQ multiplex PCR, the TCRdb table keeps only in-frame clones and is missing some. The data hold about 350,000 clones, with 75% to 90% observed a single time. Looked up from germline, CDR1 is SGHTA and CDR2 is FQGNSA. This CDR3 comprises 14 residues. V was cut by 2 bases and J by 7 bases, with 12 bases left in between. Sample: peripheral blood, taken in a trial of Ad26.COV2.S vaccine versus placebo. This receptor was obtained from a person aged 18-60 years who received the Ad26.COV2.S COVID-19 vaccine or a placebo. The V and J genes are TRBV7-2 and TRBJ1-5; D gene uncertain. In DNA form, the CDR3 reads TGTGCCAGCAGCTTATTTGGATCCGGGCAGCCCCAGCATTTT. Its translation is CASSLFGSGQPQHF.